This T cell receptor beta chain was found in a study of blood T cell repertoires in COVID-19 (dated by TCRdb to about 2020). About the study as a whole: Samples covering the acute and convalescent phases of COVID-19 were provided by collaborators in the United States, Italy and Spain. The prospective study material was composed of cDNA or gDNA derived from T cells, B-cell-depleted T cells, or PBMCs. The repertoires were released in a freely available public database intended as a resource for research on the immune response to SARS-CoV-2. Where available, HLA class I and class II types were taken from metadata supplied by the sample provider and were not determined by assay-based typing. Sample metadata almost always included a de-identified subject ID, COVID-19 status, age in years and sex. The dataset comprised deeply sampled blood TCRbeta repertoires from subjects exposed to, actively infected with, or recovered from COVID-19. Samples came from the ongoing ImmuneRACE study (first 160 participants) plus 1,254 subjects from 6 global collaborators.

General conclusions and limits of the study: The amount of clinical and demographic metadata varied by source and participant and was provided uncurated.

The CDR3 covers 15 residues, taking in both the cysteine and the phenylalanine. Only CDR3 DNA is held: 45 bases, read in frame from base 1. Trimming removed 4 bases from V and 2 bases from J; the gene matches leave 5 bases unexplained. The germline V gene yields SGHRS for CDR1 and YFSETQ for CDR2. The immunoSEQ Assay, a bias-controlled multiplex PCR, was used to amplify TCRbeta CDR3 regions from genomic DNA. On the study's bioinformatics: Within the assay, amplification of reference gene primers was used to estimate how many nucleated cells each sample contained. To quantify the absolute abundance of each unique TCRbeta CDR3 rearrangement, sequence reads were collapsed and filtered. For each sample, productive Simpson clonality was calculated as the square root of Simpson's diversity index across productive rearrangements. As stored in TCRdb, this immuneACCESS dataset retains in-frame rearrangements with V and J assigned. A fraction of the clones does not appear; measured against another copy, unresolved V genes explain less than half of the discrepancy, and the remainder lacks a known reason. V and J calls and clone size are given by that table; D and trimming were obtained from the DNA. The sample has fewer than 250,000 clones on record, around 85% of them singletons. The biggest ten clones account for less than 0.75% of the sample.

About this clone: Its antigen specificity is not known. There are no base qualities to consult, and no much larger clone falls within one base.

Whole blood was collected in K2EDTA tubes by collaborating institutions according to the institutions' own protocols. For TCRbeta analysis, collaborators shipped samples in one of three forms: frozen whole blood, isolated PBMCs, or DNA extracted from either of those sample types. The rearrangement joined TRBV5-1 to TRBJ2-7, and TRBD2 aligns with 11 junction nucleotides. The clonotype was recovered from a man aged 40-50 years with acute or convalescent COVID-19. The source material was peripheral blood. The nucleotide sequence is given as TGCGCCAGCAGCCCCCTAGCGGGGGGAGCCTACGAGCAGTACTTC. This is translated as CASSPLAGGAYEQYF.